These 17 T cell receptor beta chains share one sample of origin, sequenced in a study of blood T cell repertoires in COVID-19. The protocol was immunoSEQ multiplex PCR, while the TCRdb copy is restricted to in-frame clones and leaves out a portion. The top ten hold roughly 6.2% of the sample, which has about 33,000 clones, about 86% seen once. The sample was peripheral blood. Receptors were obtained from a human donor in a cohort sampled during active COVID-19.

The chain uses TRBV4-3 and TRBJ2-2, with TRBD1 matching over 8 bases. The CDR3 covers 15 residues. With 5 bases clipped from V and 4 bases from J, the junction kept 6 bases outside the gene matches. Germline-derived CDR1 and CDR2 are LGHNA and YSLEER. The DNA of the CDR3 is TGCGCCAGCAGCTTGGACAGGGCGAGCACCGGGGAGCTGTTTTTT. Protein sequence: CASSLDRASTGELFF.

The chain recombines TRBV15 with TRBJ1-1; the D is unclear. The CDR3 contains 14 residues. The germline CDR1 and CDR2 sequences are LNHNV and YYDKDF (reference sequence). Trimming left V 0 bases short and J 1 base short, with 6 bases between. CDR3 loop: CATSRDRTNTEAFF. The CDR3 coding sequence is TGTGCCACCAGCAGAGATAGAACGAACACTGAAGCTTTCTTT.

This clone has only one observation. The chain joins TRBV7-9 to TRBJ2-7; 10 bases agree with TRBD2. This CDR3 region has 15 residues. Germline CDR1 and CDR2: SEHNR and FQNEAQ (reference sequence). The V segment lost 5 bases and the J segment 1 base; nucleotides outside the gene matches: 5. CDR3 bases: TGTGCCAGCAGCCAGAGAGCGGGGGGGTCCTACGAGCAGTACTTC. Its protein is CASSQRAGGSYEQYF.

The rearrangement links TRBV27 to TRBJ2-1; no definite D call. Germline values: CDR1 MNHEY, CDR2 SMNVEV (reference sequence). V was clipped by 3 bases and J by 6 bases, with 9 bases between them. This CDR3 spans 13 amino acids. The DNA for the CDR3 is TGTGCCAGCAGTTTGATGGGCTCCAATGAGCAGTTCTTC. Amino acid sequence: CASSLMGSNEQFF.

CDR3 residues: CASSTPGTSGASGELFF. As DNA, the CDR3 is TGTGCCAGCAGTACTCCCGGGACTAGCGGGGCAAGCGGGGAGCTGTTTTTT. The chain uses TRBV6-2 or TRBV6-3 and TRBJ2-2; the match to TRBD2 covers 13 bases. Per germline, CDR1 MNHEY and CDR2 SVGEGT. The CDR3 runs to 17 residues. V lost 5 bases, J lost 7 bases, and 10 bases stayed unmatched.

The chain joins TRBV25-1 to TRBJ2-5; 9 bases are shared with TRBD1. V was pared by 3 bases and J by 3 bases, with 11 bases of the junction left unmatched. The CDR3 contains 17 residues. CDR1 is MGHDK and CDR2 is SYGVNS in the germline V gene. Here the CDR3 reads CASSEVRTGVREETQYF. The DNA of the CDR3 is TGTGCCAGCAGTGAGGTTCGGACAGGGGTGAGGGAAGAGACCCAGTACTTC. The variable domain in full, completed from reference TRBV25-1 and TRBJ2-5, reads EADIYQTPRYLVIGTGKKITLECSQTMGHDKMYWYQQDPGMELHLIHYSYGVNSTEKGDLSSESTVSRIRTEHFPLTLESARPSHTSQYLCASSEVRTGVREETQYFGPGTRLLVL.

This clone turned up a few times. The CDR3 sequence is CASSARGRFNEQFF. The CDR3, as DNA: TGTGCCAGCAGTGCAAGGGGGCGGTTCAATGAGCAGTTCTTC. The gene calls are TRBV27 and TRBJ2-1, with 7 bases matching TRBD1. CDR3 length: 14 amino acids. Trimming cost V 5 bases and J 6 bases; bases outside gene matches: 7. Germline CDR1 reads MNHEY; CDR2 reads SMNVEV (reference sequence).

The V call is TRBV7-8, the J call TRBJ2-3; D unresolved. The germline CDR1 and CDR2 sequences are SGHVS and FQNEAQ. The ends were cut back, 5 bases at V and 1 base at J, with 10 bases in the middle. This CDR3 comprises 14 residues. DNA of the CDR3: TGTGCCAGCAGCCAAATCCTAGGCACAGATACGCAGTATTTT. Encoded protein: CASSQILGTDTQYF. Drawing the rest from reference TRBV7-8 and TRBJ2-3, the complete variable domain is GAGVSQSPRYKVAKRGQDVALRCDPISGHVSLFWYQQALGQGPEFLTYFQNEAQLDKSGLPSDRFFAERPEGSVSTLKIQRTQQEDSAVYLCASSQILGTDTQYFGPGTRLTVL.

This chain connects TRBV5-4 to TRBJ2-7; 9 bases line up with TRBD1. The germline V gene encodes CDR1 SGHNT and CDR2 YYREEE (reference sequence). CDR3 length: 15 amino acids. After removal of 5 bases from V and 5 bases from J, the junction contained 11 bases not matched to a gene. The CDR3 sequence is CASRNPGQGLNEQYF. The CDR3 bases are TGTGCCAGCAGGAACCCGGGACAGGGATTAAACGAGCAGTACTTC.

The chain recombines TRBV29-1 with TRBJ1-1, with TRBD1 matching 7 bases. The CDR3 covers 14 residues. After removal of 4 bases from V and 5 bases from J, the junction contained 10 bases not matched to a gene. Germline V gives CDR1 SQVTM, CDR2 ANQGSEA. DNA for the CDR3: TGCAGCGTTGTTCAGGGCCCAGGGGGTACTGAAGCTTTCTTT. This codes for CSVVQGPGGTEAFF. Full variable domain (remainder filled in from reference TRBV29-1 and TRBJ1-1): SAVISQKPSRDICQRGTSLTIQCQVDSQVTMMFWYRQQPGQSLTLIATANQGSEATYESGFVIDKFPISRPNLTFSTLTVSNMSPEDSSIYLCSVVQGPGGTEAFFGQGTRLTVV.

The V call is TRBV29-1, the J call TRBJ2-7; 8 bases are a match to TRBD2. With 4 bases clipped from V and 7 bases from J, the junction kept 12 bases outside the gene matches. This CDR3 comprises 14 residues. Germline lookup yields CDR1 SQVTM and CDR2 ANQGSEA. The CDR3 spells CSVAEGRRGGEQYF. The CDR3 DNA sequence: TGCAGCGTTGCTGAGGGGCGTCGGGGGGGAGAGCAGTACTTC.

The CDR3 reads CASSIGGLAGGNEQYF. The CDR3 DNA is TGTGCCAGTAGTATAGGAGGACTAGCGGGAGGGAACGAGCAGTACTTC. The J gene is TRBJ2-7, the V gene TRBV19, with 15 bases lining up with TRBD2. V dropped 1 base and J dropped 5; count of bases not matched to a gene: 3. The CDR3 loop spans 16 amino acids. CDR1 and CDR2 (germline): LNHDA, SQIVND (reference sequence). Drawing the rest from reference TRBV19 and TRBJ2-7, the complete variable domain is DGGITQSPKYLFRKEGQNVTLSCEQNLNHDAMYWYRQDPGQGLRLIYYSQIVNDFQKGDIAEGYSVSREKKESFPLTVTSAQKNPTAFYLCASSIGGLAGGNEQYFGPGTRLTVT.

The chain has TRBV3-1 (or the pseudogene TRBV3-2) and TRBJ2-3; no clear D. The CDR3 has 14 amino acids. Germline CDR1 is LGHDT and CDR2 is YNNKEL (reference sequence). V was clipped by 1 base and J by 8 bases, with 13 bases between them. CDR3 loop: CASSQGQSHATQYF. The CDR3 coding sequence is TGTGCCAGCAGCCAAGGACAAAGTCATGCTACGCAGTATTTT.

The chain employs TRBV11-2 and TRBJ1-4; D unresolved. The ends were cut back, 2 bases at V and 6 bases at J, with 10 bases in the middle. Germline loops: CDR1 SGHAT, CDR2 FQNNGV. This CDR3 has 14 residues. CDR3 DNA sequence: TGTGCCAGCAGCTTAAGTGGGCGACATGAAAAACTGTTTTTT. It encodes CASSLSGRHEKLFF.

This chain connects TRBV6-5 to TRBJ2-1, with a tentative D call TRBD1 (5 bases). This CDR3 is 14 amino acids long. Germline V gene data show CDR1 as MNHEY and CDR2 as SVGAGI. With 2 bases removed from V and 2 bases from J, the gap between germline ends came to 7 bases. The CDR3, as DNA: TGTGCCAGCAGTTACAGGGGTCCCTACAATGAGCAGTTCTTC. This codes for CASSYRGPYNEQFF.

CDR3 sequence: CASSARDRGRLGELFF. CDR3 sequence (DNA): TGTGCCAGCAGCGCCCGGGACAGGGGGCGCCTCGGGGAGCTGTTTTTT. The chain links TRBV9 to TRBJ2-2; TRBD1 agrees at 12 bases. The CDR3 is 16 residues long. Germline CDR1 SGDLS, CDR2 YYNGEE. The trim removed 3 bases at V and 7 bases at J, leaving 7 bases unmatched. Supplemented by reference TRBV9 and TRBJ2-2, the full variable domain reads DSGVTQTPKHLITATGQRVTLRCSPRSGDLSVYWYQQSLDQGLQFLIQYYNGEERAKGNILERFSAQQFPDLHSELNLSSLELGDSALYFCASSARDRGRLGELFFGEGSRLTVL.

The chain's CDR3 is CASRPEQGSGNTIYF. The CDR3 bases are TGTGCCAGCAGGCCAGAACAGGGGTCCGGAAACACCATATATTTT. This chain links TRBV6-5 with TRBJ1-3; 7 positions match TRBD1. Looked up from germline, CDR1 is MNHEY and CDR2 is SVGAGI. J lost 4 bases, V lost 6 bases, and 9 bases had no gene match. CDR3 length equals 15 residues.